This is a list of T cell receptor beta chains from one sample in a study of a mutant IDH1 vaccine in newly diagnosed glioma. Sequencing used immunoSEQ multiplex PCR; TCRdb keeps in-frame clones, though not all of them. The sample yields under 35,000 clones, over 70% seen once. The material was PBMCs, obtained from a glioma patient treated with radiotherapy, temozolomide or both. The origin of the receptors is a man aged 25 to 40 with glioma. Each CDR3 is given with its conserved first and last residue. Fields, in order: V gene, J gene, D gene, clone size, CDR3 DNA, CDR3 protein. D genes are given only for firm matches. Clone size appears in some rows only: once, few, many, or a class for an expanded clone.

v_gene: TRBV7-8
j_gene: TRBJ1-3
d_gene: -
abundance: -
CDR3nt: TGTGCCAGCAGCCCGAGGGCCGACACCATATATTTT
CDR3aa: CASSPRADTIYF

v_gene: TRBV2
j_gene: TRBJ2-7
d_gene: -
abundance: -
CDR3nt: TGTGCCAGCAGTCCGGGCACAGGGACCTACGAGCAGTACTTC
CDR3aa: CASSPGTGTYEQYF

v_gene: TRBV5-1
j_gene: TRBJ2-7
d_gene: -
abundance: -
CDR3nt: TGCGCCAGCAGCCGTATGACTGGAACCTACGAGCAGTACTTC
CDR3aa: CASSRMTGTYEQYF

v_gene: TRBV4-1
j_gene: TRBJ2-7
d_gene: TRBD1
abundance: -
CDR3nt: TGCGCCAGCAGCCAAGTTACAGGGGTCTCCTACGAGCAGTACTTC
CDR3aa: CASSQVTGVSYEQYF

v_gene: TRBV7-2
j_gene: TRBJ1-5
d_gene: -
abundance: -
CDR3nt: TGTGCCAGCAGCTCCGGCAATCAGCCCCAGCATTTT
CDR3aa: CASSSGNQPQHF

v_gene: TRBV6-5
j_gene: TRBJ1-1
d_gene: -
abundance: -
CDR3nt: TGTGCCAGCAGTTACAACAGGGCAGTCCGCACTGAAGCTTTCTTT
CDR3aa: CASSYNRAVRTEAFF

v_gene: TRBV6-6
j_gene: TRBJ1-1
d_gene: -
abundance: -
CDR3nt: TGTGCCAGCAGTTACGCCAGTAGGCTTGAAGCTTTCTTT
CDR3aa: CASSYASRLEAFF

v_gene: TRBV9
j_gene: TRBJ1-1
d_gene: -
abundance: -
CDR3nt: TGTGCCAGCAGCCCCGTGTCGGGCAGGACCACTGAAGCTTTCTTT
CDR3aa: CASSPVSGRTTEAFF

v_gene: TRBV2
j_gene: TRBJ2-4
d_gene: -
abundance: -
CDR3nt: TGTGCCAGCAGCGACGGACCACTAGCCAAAAACATTCAGTACTTC
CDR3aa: CASSDGPLAKNIQYF

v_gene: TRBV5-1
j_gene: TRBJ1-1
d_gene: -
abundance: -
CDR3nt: TGCGCCAGCAGCTTGGTCGCACAACCCACTGAAGCTTTCTTT
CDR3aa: CASSLVAQPTEAFF

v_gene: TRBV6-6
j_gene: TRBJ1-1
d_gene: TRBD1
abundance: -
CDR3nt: TGTGCCAGCATCCGGGACAGGGGAGTTGAAGCTTTCTTT
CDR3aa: CASIRDRGVEAFF

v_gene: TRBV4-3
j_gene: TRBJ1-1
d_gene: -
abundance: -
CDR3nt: TGCGCCAGCAGCCGGGACACACTCGAATTGAACACTGAAGCTTTCTTT
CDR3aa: CASSRDTLELNTEAFF

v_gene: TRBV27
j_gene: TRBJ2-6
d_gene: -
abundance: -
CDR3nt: TGTGCCAGCAGTTTATCGTCTAGCACTGGGGCCAACGTCCTGACTTTC
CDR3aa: CASSLSSSTGANVLTF

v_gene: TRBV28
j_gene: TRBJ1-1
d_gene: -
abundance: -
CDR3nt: TGTGCCAGCAGTCGGGGTTGGAAGGACACTGAAGCTTTCTTT
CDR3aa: CASSRGWKDTEAFF

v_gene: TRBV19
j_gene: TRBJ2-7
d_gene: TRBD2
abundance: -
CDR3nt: TGTGCCAGTAGTATACGACTAGCGGAAACGTCCTACGAGCAGTACTTC
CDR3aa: CASSIRLAETSYEQYF

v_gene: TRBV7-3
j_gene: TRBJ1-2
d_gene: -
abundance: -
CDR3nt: TGTGCCAGCAGCTTAACGTCTTCCCAGGGCGAAGTTATTGGCTACACCTTC
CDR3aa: CASSLTSSQGEVIGYTF

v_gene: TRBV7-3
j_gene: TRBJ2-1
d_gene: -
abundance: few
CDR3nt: TGTGCCAGCAGCCTTGAGCCAGGGGCGGGGAATGAGCAGTTCTTC
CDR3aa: CASSLEPGAGNEQFF

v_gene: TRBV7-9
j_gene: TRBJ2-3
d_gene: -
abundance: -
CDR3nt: TGTGCCAGCAGCTCCACTCCCCGGGATACGCAGTATTTT
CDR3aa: CASSSTPRDTQYF

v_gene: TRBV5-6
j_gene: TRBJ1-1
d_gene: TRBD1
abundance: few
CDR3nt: TGTGCCAGCAGCTTGGGAACAGGGGAGGCCACTGAAGCTTTCTTT
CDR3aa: CASSLGTGEATEAFF

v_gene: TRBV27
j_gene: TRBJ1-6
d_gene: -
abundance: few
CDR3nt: TGTGCCAGCAGTGACTCTCTCCAGGGCCTCCGCCTCTTT
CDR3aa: CASSDSLQGLRLF

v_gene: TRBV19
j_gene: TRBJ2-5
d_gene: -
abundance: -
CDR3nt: TGTGCCAGTACCAGGGGAGAGACCCAGTACTTC
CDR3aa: CASTRGETQYF

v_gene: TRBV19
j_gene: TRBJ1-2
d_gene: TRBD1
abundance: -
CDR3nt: TGTGCCAGTACTGGGACAGGGGGCCTCGAAGGGAACTATGGCTACACCTTC
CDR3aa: CASTGTGGLEGNYGYTF

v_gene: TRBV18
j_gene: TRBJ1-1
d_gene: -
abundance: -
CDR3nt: TGTGCCAGCTCACCACCTGCAGGGACCACTGAAGCTTTCTTT
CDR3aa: CASSPPAGTTEAFF

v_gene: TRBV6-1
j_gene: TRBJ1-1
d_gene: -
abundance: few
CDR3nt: TGTGCCAGCTCTGAGGGGAACACTGAAGCTTTCTTT
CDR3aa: CASSEGNTEAFF

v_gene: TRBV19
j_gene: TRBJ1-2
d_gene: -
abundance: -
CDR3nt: TGTGCCAGTAGTATTCTTCATGGGAACTATGGCTACACCTTC
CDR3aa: CASSILHGNYGYTF

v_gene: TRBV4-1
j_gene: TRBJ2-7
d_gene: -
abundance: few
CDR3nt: TGCGCCAGCAGCAACCCAAATGGAGGCGGCCCCTCCTACGAGCAGTACTTC
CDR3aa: CASSNPNGGGPSYEQYF

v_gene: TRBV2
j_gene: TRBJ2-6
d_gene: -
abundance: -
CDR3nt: TGTGCCAGCATGTACAGACCTGCCAACGTCCTGACTTTC
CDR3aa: CASMYRPANVLTF

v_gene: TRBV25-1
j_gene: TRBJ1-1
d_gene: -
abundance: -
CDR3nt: TGTGCCAGCAGTGACCAGGGGTTCACTGAAGCTTTCTTT
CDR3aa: CASSDQGFTEAFF

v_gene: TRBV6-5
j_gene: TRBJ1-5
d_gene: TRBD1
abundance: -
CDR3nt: TGTGCCAGCAGTTACTCGGGGACAGGCTTTTGGCCCCAGCATTTT
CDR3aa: CASSYSGTGFWPQHF

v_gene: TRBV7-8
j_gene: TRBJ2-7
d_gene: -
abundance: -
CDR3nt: TGTGCCAGCAGCTTAGGGGAGAACTGGTACGAGCAGTACTTC
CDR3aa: CASSLGENWYEQYF

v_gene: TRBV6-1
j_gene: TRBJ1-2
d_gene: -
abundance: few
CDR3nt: TGTGCCAGCAGTGAATTCAGGGTCTACACCTTC
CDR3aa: CASSEFRVYTF

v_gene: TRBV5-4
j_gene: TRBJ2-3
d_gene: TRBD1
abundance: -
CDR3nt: TGTGCCAGCAGCTTCCAGGGGGTTAAGGCAGATACGCAGTATTTT
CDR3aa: CASSFQGVKADTQYF

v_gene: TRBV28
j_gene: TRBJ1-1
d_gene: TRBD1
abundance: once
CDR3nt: TGTGCCAGCAGATTCTCGGGACAGCCGTATACTGAAGCTTTCTTT
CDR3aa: CASRFSGQPYTEAFF

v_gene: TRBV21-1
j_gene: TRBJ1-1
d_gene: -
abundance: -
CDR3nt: TGTGCCAGCAGTACCAGGGGAGGCACTGAAGCTTTCTTT
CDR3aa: CASSTRGGTEAFF

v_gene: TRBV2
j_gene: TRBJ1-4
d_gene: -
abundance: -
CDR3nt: TGTGCCAGCAGTGATATAGGAAGTAATGAAAAACTGTTTTTT
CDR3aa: CASSDIGSNEKLFF

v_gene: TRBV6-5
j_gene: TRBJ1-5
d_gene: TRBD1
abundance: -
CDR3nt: TGTGCCAGCAGCCCGGGACAGGGGAATCAGCCCCAGCATTTT
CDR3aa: CASSPGQGNQPQHF